The 14 T cell receptor beta chains below were found in one sample sequenced in a study of T-cell reconstitution after alpha-beta-depleted transplantation in children. Construction of the TCRbeta library involved unique molecular identifiers. Each CDR3 protein gets one entry after TCRdb re-called the PCR reads with MiXCR. The table shows around 400,000 distinct CDR3 sequences, with around 21% occurring only once. The source material was PBMCs from the stem cell graft donor, sampled from the stem cell graft. These receptor sequences come from a human donor who donated a stem cell graft to a child with acute myeloid leukemia.

This clonotype was detected a few times. V and J are TRBV15 and TRBJ2-5; D not certain. The germline V gene encodes CDR1 LNHNV and CDR2 YYDKDF (reference sequence). This CDR3 has 15 residues. V was cut by 4 bases and J by 5 bases, with 17 bases left in between. CDR3 nucleotides: TGTGCCACCAGCACGGGCAACGCCGCGAGGGAGACCCAGTACTTC. This gives the protein CATSTGNAARETQYF.

This clonotype was observed at least ten times. The chain carries TRBV27 and TRBJ2-3; D not resolved. The V and J ends lost 0 bases and 1 base respectively, with 11 bases between them. Germline V gene lookup returns CDR1 MNHEY and CDR2 SMNVEV (reference sequence). The CDR3 runs to 16 residues. The CDR3 DNA sequence: TGTGCCAGCAGTTTATCGATTAGTGGGGGCACAGATACGCAGTATTTT. Translation: CASSLSISGGTDTQYF.

In its sample, this clonotype was seen many times. The chain recombines TRBV29-1 with TRBJ1-1; D is perhaps TRBD1 (6 bases). V gave up 6 bases and J gave up 7 bases, with 9 bases separating them. Germline V CDR1 and CDR2: SQVTM, ANQGSEA. This CDR3 is 10 amino acids long. CDR3 sequence reads: CSVVGGEAFF. Written as DNA, the CDR3 is TGCAGCGTAGTAGGGGGTGAAGCTTTCTTT.

This clonotype was seen a few times. This chain uses TRBV21-1 with TRBJ2-1; the D call TRBD2 from the table was never checked on the DNA. TRBV21-1 is a recognized pseudogene. The CDR3 contains 18 residues. CDR3 coding DNA: TGTGCCAGCAGCCCAAAAGGGCTAGCGGGGAGCTCCTACAATGAGCAGTTCTTC. Protein sequence: CASSPKGLAGSSYNEQFF.

This clonotype turned up a few times. This chain links TRBV20-1 with TRBJ2-3; TRBD1 agrees at 7 bases. The CDR3 sequence is 15 residues long. Germline-derived CDR1 and CDR2 are DFQATT and SNEGSKA (reference sequence). The trim removed 6 bases at V and 1 base at J, leaving 10 bases unmatched. CDR3 DNA: TGCAGTGCCCGACTTCCAGGGGGTGGCACAGATACGCAGTATTTT. Translating it yields CSARLPGGGTDTQYF.

J is TRBJ2-7 and V is TRBV5-1; 7 nucleotides agree with TRBD1. V was pared by 4 bases and J by 2 bases, with 6 bases of the junction left unmatched. This CDR3 has 14 residues. In germline, CDR1 is SGHRS, CDR2 YFSETQ. The CDR3: CASSPDRVPYEQYF. In DNA form, the CDR3 reads TGCGCCAGCAGCCCCGACAGGGTACCCTACGAGCAGTACTTC.

V usage is TRBV18 and J usage is TRBJ2-5; no clear D gene. The V gene's germline CDR1 is KGHSH and CDR2 LQKENI. This CDR3 has 12 amino acids. The ends were cut back, 3 bases at V and 5 bases at J, with 7 bases in the middle. The CDR3 loop reads CASSPRIETQYF. CDR3 in DNA: TGTGCCAGCTCACCTAGAATTGAGACCCAGTACTTC. The entire variable domain, with the rest obtained from reference TRBV18 and TRBJ2-5, is as follows: NAGVMQNPRHLVRRRGQEARLRCSPMKGHSHVYWYRQLPEEGLKFMVYLQKENIIDESGMPKERFSAEFPKEGPSILRIQQVVRGDSAAYFCASSPRIETQYFGPGTRLLVL.

The chain employs TRBV4-3 and TRBJ2-5; 9 positions match TRBD2. CDR3 size: 16 residues. CDR1 and CDR2 from the germline V gene are LGHNA and YSLEER. V was clipped by 4 bases and J by 5 bases; unmatched bases: 11. Here the CDR3 reads CASSPGGVAGVETQYF. The CDR3 DNA reads TGCGCCAGCAGCCCAGGAGGGGTAGCGGGAGTGGAGACCCAGTACTTC.

J is TRBJ2-7 and V is TRBV29-1, with D perhaps matching TRBD2 (5 bases). In germline, CDR1 is SQVTM, CDR2 ANQGSEA. The CDR3 spans 16 residues. The ends were cut back, 3 bases at V and 2 bases at J, with 20 bases in the middle. Written as DNA, the CDR3 is TGCAGCGTTGATGTTGGGAGAGGGATCTATCCCTACGAGCAGTACTTC. This gives the protein CSVDVGRGIYPYEQYF.

This clonotype was recorded a few times. This rearrangement joins TRBV28 to TRBJ2-7; D unclear. V dropped 5 bases and J dropped 7 bases, with 9 bases sitting between them. The CDR3 spans 11 residues. Germline V gives CDR1 MDHEN, CDR2 SYDVKM. The CDR3 spells CASSPHEEQYF. CDR3 bases: TGTGCCAGCAGTCCCCATGAGGAGCAGTACTTC.

This clonotype was seen at least ten times. The chain uses TRBV6-5 and TRBJ2-1, with TRBD1 matching 9 bases. The CDR3 is 12 amino acids. Trimming took 6 bases from V and 16 from J; bases not matched to a gene: 10. CDR1 is MNHEY, CDR2 SVGAGI, per germline. This CDR3 reads CASSRMGQGKFF. The CDR3 DNA follows: TGTGCCAGCAGCAGGATGGGACAGGGTAAATTCTTC.

This clonotype appeared a few times. V usage is TRBV7-9 and J usage is TRBJ2-7, with 7 nucleotides matching TRBD2. Trimming at V came to 5 bases and at J to 5 bases, leaving 6 bases not matched to a gene. The CDR3 length is 13 residues. The germline gives CDR1 SEHNR, CDR2 FQNEAQ (reference sequence). The CDR3 spells CASSPEGRDEQYF. The CDR3 DNA follows: TGTGCCAGCAGCCCCGAGGGGAGGGACGAGCAGTACTTC. Using reference TRBV7-9 and TRBJ2-7 for the parts outside the CDR3, the full variable domain is DTGVSQNPRHKITKRGQNVTFRCDPISEHNRLYWYRQTLGQGPEFLTYFQNEAQLEKSRLLSDRFSAERPKGSFSTLEIQRTEQGDSAMYLCASSPEGRDEQYFGPGTRLTVT.

This clonotype appeared many times. The CDR3: CSARSSGRASTDTQYF. CDR3 nucleotides: TGCAGTGCTAGAAGTAGCGGGAGGGCCAGCACAGATACGCAGTATTTT. The V gene is TRBV20-1, the J gene TRBJ2-3, with 11 bases fitting TRBD2. The CDR3 has 16 residues. J was trimmed by 0 bases and V by 2 bases; bases with no gene match: 4. The germline CDR1 and CDR2 sequences are DFQATT and SNEGSKA (reference sequence).

The sample holds a few counts of this clonotype. The V gene is TRBV7-9, the J gene TRBJ2-7; D perhaps matches TRBD1 (5 bases). V lost 3 bases and J lost 2, with 11 bases in between. CDR1 SEHNR and CDR2 FQNEAQ come from the germline V gene (reference sequence). The CDR3 covers 14 residues. The CDR3 DNA reads TGTGCCAGCAGCTTTTCACAGGTGACCTACGAGCAGTACTTC. As protein: CASSFSQVTYEQYF.